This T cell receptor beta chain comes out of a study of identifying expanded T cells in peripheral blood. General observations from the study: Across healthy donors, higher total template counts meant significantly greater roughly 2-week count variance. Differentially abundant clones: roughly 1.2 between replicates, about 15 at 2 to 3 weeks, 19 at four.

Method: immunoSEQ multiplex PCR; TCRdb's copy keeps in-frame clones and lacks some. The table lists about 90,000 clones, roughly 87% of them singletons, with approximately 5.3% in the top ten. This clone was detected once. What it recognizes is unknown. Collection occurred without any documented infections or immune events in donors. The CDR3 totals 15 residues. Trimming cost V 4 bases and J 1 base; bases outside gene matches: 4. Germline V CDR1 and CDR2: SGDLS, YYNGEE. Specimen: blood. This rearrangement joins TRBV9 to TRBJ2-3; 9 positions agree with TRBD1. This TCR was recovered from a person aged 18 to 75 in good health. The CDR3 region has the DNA TGTGCCAGCAGCCCCCGGACAGGGGGCACAGATACGCAGTATTTT. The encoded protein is CASSPRTGGTDTQYF.